The 14 T cell receptor beta chains presented below share a single source sample, sequenced in a study of monozygotic twins with inflammatory bowel disease. From the 5' RACE reads, TCRdb lists one entry per CDR3 protein and no DNA. The sample spans 210,000 or so distinct CDR3 sequences; the ten largest clones claim 7.5% to 8%. Sequencing input: blood. The receptors derive from a human donor with ulcerative colitis or Crohn's disease, or a healthy co-twin of an affected twin (not recorded which).

This rearrangement joins TRBV7-2 to TRBJ2-1; the D call from TCRdb, TRBD2, cannot be confirmed without DNA. The CDR3 sequence is 19 residues long. Germline V CDR1 and CDR2: SGHTA, FQGNSA. CDR3 sequence reads: CASRPVGTSGLLTYNEQFF.

The chain carries TRBV28 and TRBJ2-2. CDR1 is MDHEN and CDR2 is SYDVKM in the germline V gene. There are 16 residues in the CDR3. The CDR3 loop reads CASSPLLVENTGELFF.

The J gene is TRBJ2-3, the V gene TRBV4-2; absent DNA, TCRdb's TRBD2 call cannot be checked. This CDR3 spans 16 amino acids. The V gene's germline CDR1 is LGHNA and CDR2 YNFKEQ. The CDR3 spells CASSAVGAGGTDTQYF.

The J gene is TRBJ2-7, the V gene TRBV15. The CDR3 sequence is 13 residues long. The germline V gene has CDR1 LNHNV and CDR2 YYDKDF (reference sequence). The CDR3 region is CATSRWGRDEQYF.

This chain uses TRBV20-1 with TRBJ2-1. CDR1 is DFQATT and CDR2 is SNEGSKA in the germline V gene (reference sequence). This CDR3 spans 16 amino acids. The CDR3 reads CSARVPSGLSYNEQFF.

The rearrangement uses TRBV5-1 and TRBJ2-3; TCRdb's D call, TRBD1, is unchecked because there is no DNA. The CDR3 has 15 residues. The germline CDR1 and CDR2 sequences are SGHRS and YFSETQ. The CDR3 here is CASRPGQTSTDTQYF.

CDR3 protein: CASSPESTGELFF. The J gene is TRBJ2-2, the V gene TRBV18. The CDR3 is made up of 13 amino acids. Germline assignment: CDR1 KGHSH and CDR2 LQKENI.

This chain links TRBV6-1 with TRBJ1-5. The germline CDR1 and CDR2 sequences are MNHNS and SASEGT. The CDR3 loop spans 14 amino acids. The CDR3 sequence: CASSTAGGNQPQHF.

The chain combines TRBV7-2 with TRBJ2-7; with no DNA, the TCRdb D assignment of TRBD2 cannot be verified. Germline CDR1 reads SGHTA; CDR2 reads FQGNSA. The CDR3 length is 14 residues. CDR3 amino acids: CASSSWTSGYEQYF.

The genes are TRBV29-1 and TRBJ1-1. Germline V CDR1 and CDR2: SQVTM, ANQGSEA. The CDR3 spans 11 residues. CDR3 region: CSVRGNTEAFF.

This chain uses TRBV5-1 with TRBJ2-3; absent DNA, TCRdb's TRBD1 call cannot be checked. Germline V gene sequence: CDR1 SGHRS, CDR2 YFSETQ. CDR3 length: 14 residues. CDR3 loop: CASSPVQGRDTQYF.

The chain is built from TRBV7-9 and TRBJ2-5; TCRdb's D gene call, TRBD2, goes unchecked for lack of DNA. Germline V gives CDR1 SEHNR, CDR2 FQNEAQ (reference sequence). The length of the CDR3 is 15 residues. This chain's CDR3 is CASSLVAGGQETQYF. Combining the CDR3 with reference TRBV7-9 and TRBJ2-5 gives the whole variable domain DTGVSQNPRHKITKRGQNVTFRCDPISEHNRLYWYRQTLGQGPEFLTYFQNEAQLEKSRLLSDRFSAERPKGSFSTLEIQRTEQGDSAMYLCASSLVAGGQETQYFGPGTRLLVL.

The gene calls are TRBV15 and TRBJ2-1; the D gene TCRdb calls, TRBD2, cannot be checked with no DNA. The CDR3 is made up of 16 amino acids. Looked up from germline, CDR1 is LNHNV and CDR2 is YYDKDF (reference sequence). The CDR3 loop reads CATSRTSGGVGNEQFF.

This chain uses TRBV25-1 with TRBJ1-5; without DNA, the TCRdb call of TRBD1 cannot be checked. CDR1 is MGHDK, CDR2 SYGVNS, per germline. The CDR3 length is 15 residues. The CDR3 loop is CASSESRVSNQPQHF.